This TCR beta chain was identified during a study of CD8 T cells in Susac syndrome (dated by TCRdb to between 2018 and 2020). For the wider study: The study used repertoire sequencing to test whether antigen drove CD8+ T cell activation and differentiation in Susac syndrome. The study compared CD8+ T cell repertoire clonality among over 9 healthy donors, around 14 Susac syndrome patients and roughly 16 multiple sclerosis patients. The paper as a whole reports these results and caveats: The number of individuals in the TCR sequencing and HLA analysis was recognized as being relatively small.

Trimming accounts for 5 bases at V and 8 bases at J, while the number of junction bases matched to no gene is 7. The CDR3 sequence holds 13 residues, the cysteine and phenylalanine included. CDR3 DNA only is kept here, 39 bases in frame from base 1. CDR1 and CDR2 were assigned from the germline V gene (reference sequence) as MNHEY and SMNVEV. RNA was extracted with the RNeasy kit and about 0.5 to 1 ug was reverse transcribed using random hexamers. The immunoSEQ multiplex PCR assay, which covers 54 Vbeta and 13 Jbeta segments, was used to amplify TCR beta CDR3 regions. PCR amplification bias was corrected using a synthetic template baseline for primer optimization and computational correction. Per the source publication's procedure: Only productive sequences were kept, with reads annotated to V, D and J genes according to IMGT and analyzed in immunoSEQ Analyzer. To calculate clonality, Shannon entropy was normalized by log2 of the number of productive unique sequences and then subtracted from one. Public and private clones were assessed among the 100 most prevalent clones of each patient and control. A clone was defined as Susac-specific if it was absent from the healthy and MS cohorts, from roughly 980 published viral clones and from other ImmuneACCESS disease sequences. TCRdb redid the processing of the public reads, applying fastp at Q25 and MiXCR, and retained in-frame beta chains. Merged by CDR3 protein, the rows form single entries marked with the most common genes and DNA. TCRdb's processing, not the authors' own work, is the source of the V and J calls. Within this sample are 69,000 or so distinct CDR3 sequences, with around 96% of them counted one time only. The ten largest clones capture about 0.6% of the sample.

A note on this clonotype: Its antigen has not been determined. Per-nucleotide qualities are absent, and no much larger clonotype sits a single base away.

High-throughput TCR beta sequencing profiled peripheral blood CD8+ and CD4+ T cells from healthy donors, Susac syndrome patients and multiple sclerosis patients. Multiple sclerosis controls were treatment-naive patients with stable or active relapsing-remitting disease fulfilling revised McDonald criteria. Bulk CD8+ and CD4+ T cells were purified by magnetic negative isolation, while CD8+ TEMRA cells were enriched using FACS. Blood was drawn into EDTA tubes, processed within 24 hours, and PBMCs were isolated by density gradient centrifugation. PBMCs intended for TCR sequencing were cryopreserved in liquid nitrogen and were subsequently thawed in a 37 degrees C water bath. The sorted or isolated CD4+, CD8+ and CD8+ TEMRA cells reached a purity of at least 90%.

The source material was CD8+ T cells from PBMCs. The chain joins TRBV27 to TRBJ2-3; the junction holds 7 bases that match TRBD2. The sequence came from a human donor with multiple sclerosis. The nucleotide sequence reads as follows: TGTGCCAGCAGTCCACCGGGACTACTTACGCAGTATTTT. Its translation reads: CASSPPGLLTQYF.